This T cell receptor beta chain was recorded in a study of T-cell memory formation after mild COVID-19. Study outcomes and limitations: While clones contracting from day 15 to 85 were balanced between CD4 and CD8, later expanders leaned CD4+.

TCRdb reanalysed the 5' RACE reads using MiXCR and keeps one entry per CDR3 protein. The repertoire holds more than 150,000 distinct CDR3 sequences, with about 22% as singletons. Germline CDR1 reads DFQATT; CDR2 reads SNEGSKA (reference sequence). V was pared by 5 bases and J by 0 bases, with 3 bases of the junction left unmatched. CDR3 size: 15 residues. About this clonotype itself: The antigen remains unidentified.

The sample consisted of PBMCs or a T cell subset sorted from them (not recorded which). The sequence was obtained from an adult woman who had mild COVID-19 (a few samples of this study predate the infection). Cell type and time point are not known. The chain recombines TRBV20-1 with TRBJ2-1; the match to TRBD2 covers 11 bases. CDR3 DNA sequence: TGCAGTGCTGACGGACTAGCGGGCTCCTACAATGAGCAGTTCTTC. Translated: CSADGLAGSYNEQFF.